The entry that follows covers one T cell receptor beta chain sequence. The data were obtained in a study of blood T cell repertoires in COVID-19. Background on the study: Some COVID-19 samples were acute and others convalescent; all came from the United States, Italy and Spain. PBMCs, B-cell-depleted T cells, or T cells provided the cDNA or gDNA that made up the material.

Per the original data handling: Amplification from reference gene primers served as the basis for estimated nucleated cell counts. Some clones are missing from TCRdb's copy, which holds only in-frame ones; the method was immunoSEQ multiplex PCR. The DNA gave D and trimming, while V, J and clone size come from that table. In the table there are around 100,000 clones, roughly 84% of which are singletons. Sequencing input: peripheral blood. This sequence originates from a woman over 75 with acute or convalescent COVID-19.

The chain's CDR3 is CASSEGKGRTEAFF. As DNA, the CDR3 is TGTGCCAGCAGTGAAGGAAAGGGGAGGACTGAAGCTTTCTTT. The V gene is TRBV25-1, the J gene TRBJ1-1; TRBD1 is a possible D gene (5 bases). The germline gives CDR1 MGHDK, CDR2 SYGVNS. Trimming pared 2 bases from V and 5 bases from J, leaving 12 bases between. The CDR3 sequence is 14 residues long.